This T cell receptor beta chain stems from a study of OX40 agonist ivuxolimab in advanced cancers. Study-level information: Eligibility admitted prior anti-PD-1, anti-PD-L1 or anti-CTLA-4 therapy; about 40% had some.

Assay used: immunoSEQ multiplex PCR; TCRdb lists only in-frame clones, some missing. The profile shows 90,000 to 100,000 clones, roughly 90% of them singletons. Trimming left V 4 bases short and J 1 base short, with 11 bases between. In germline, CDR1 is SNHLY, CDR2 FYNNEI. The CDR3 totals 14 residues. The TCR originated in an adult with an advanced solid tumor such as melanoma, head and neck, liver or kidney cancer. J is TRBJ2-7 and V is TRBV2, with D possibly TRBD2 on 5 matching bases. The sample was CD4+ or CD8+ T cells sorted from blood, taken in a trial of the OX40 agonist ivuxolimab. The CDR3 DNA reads TGTGCCAGCAGTGTCGGACGGACTTCCTACGAGCAGTACTTC. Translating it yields CASSVGRTSYEQYF.